One sample yielded the 4 T cell receptor beta chains listed below, sequenced in a study of regulatory T cells in long-lasting Graves disease. The time point was: persistent/refractory GD, antithyroid drugs over 5 years with positive TRAb. TCR sequences were obtained from RNA taken from PBMCs. Arm-PCR of CDR3 regions with iRepertoire HTBI primers generated TCR beta libraries. One entry per CDR3 protein results from TCRdb running MiXCR on the multiplex PCR reads. The sample carries 600,000 to 850,000 distinct CDR3 sequences, 25% to 30% recorded once. The sequencing used peripheral blood mononuclear cells (PBMCs), collected when the disease was refractory, from a patient treated with antithyroid drugs. The receptors come from a female donor with Graves disease.

The sample holds many counts of this clonotype. The V call is TRBV27, the J call TRBJ1-4; D possibly corresponds to TRBD1 (6 bases). This CDR3 is 15 amino acids long. V lost 4 bases and J lost 3, with 12 bases in between. The germline CDR1 and CDR2 sequences are MNHEY and SMNVEV (reference sequence). The CDR3: CASSSLQGPNEKLFF. The CDR3 coding sequence is TGTGCCAGCAGTTCCCTACAGGGTCCTAATGAAAAACTGTTTTTT.

This clonotype was observed a handful of times. CDR3 in DNA: TGTGCCAGCAGAAAGGGACAGGGGGACACTGAAGCTTTCTTT. Translated, it gives CASRKGQGDTEAFF. The rearrangement links TRBV11-3 to TRBJ1-1; 11 bases agree with TRBD1. The CDR3 covers 14 residues. V shed 6 bases and J 3 bases; nucleotides not matched to a gene: 3. Germline CDR1 SGHNT, CDR2 YENEEA. The whole variable domain, filled in from reference TRBV11-3 and TRBJ1-1, reads EAGVVQSPRYKIIEKKQPVAFWCNPISGHNTLYWYLQNLGQGPELLIRYENEEAVDDSQLPKDRFSAERLKGVDSTLKIQPAELGDSAVYLCASRKGQGDTEAFFGQGTRLTVV.

This clonotype was observed a handful of times. The genes are TRBV19 and TRBJ1-1; D gene uncertain. V dropped 5 bases and J dropped 11 bases, with 15 bases sitting between them. This CDR3 contains 12 residues. CDR1 is LNHDA and CDR2 is SQIVND in the germline V gene (reference sequence). The CDR3 nucleotides read TGTGCCAGTAGTCCCCGTGACTCCCACGCTTTCTTT. Translated: CASSPRDSHAFF.

This clonotype has at least ten counts. The chain recombines TRBV11-2 with TRBJ2-5; D is uncertain. V lost 2 bases and J 3 bases, leaving 4 bases between the germline ends. The CDR3 has 12 amino acids. The germline gives CDR1 SGHAT, CDR2 FQNNGV. Here the CDR3 DNA reads TGTGCCAGCAGCTTAAACGAAGAGACCCAGTACTTC. Its protein is CASSLNEETQYF.